The subject of this entry is one TCR beta chain. Original processing methods: Amplification of reference gene primers was used by the study to estimate nucleated cell counts. This table comes from immunoSEQ multiplex PCR, and its TCRdb copy is limited to in-frame clones, with some not included. V, J and clone size derive from that table, while D and trimming were established from the DNA sequence. The sample records 400,000 to 550,000 clones, 70% to 90% being singletons. V lost 1 base and J lost 0, with 10 bases in between. Germline CDR1 SGHDN, CDR2 FVKESK. The CDR3 is made up of 15 amino acids. Clinical histories supplied by participants themselves formed the basis of cohort assignment. The data derive from a study of blood T cell repertoires in COVID-19. Background on the study: The United States, Italy and Spain were the sources of the acute and convalescent COVID-19 samples.

The sample was PBMCs or T cells enriched from blood (not recorded which). This rearrangement joins TRBV14 to TRBJ2-7, with D perhaps TRBD2 (6 bases). The receptor was derived from a woman aged 18 to 35 with acute COVID-19. The CDR3 DNA sequence: TGTGCCAGCAGCCAAGCCCTGGGGGGCTCCTACGAGCAGTACTTC. This gives the protein CASSQALGGSYEQYF.